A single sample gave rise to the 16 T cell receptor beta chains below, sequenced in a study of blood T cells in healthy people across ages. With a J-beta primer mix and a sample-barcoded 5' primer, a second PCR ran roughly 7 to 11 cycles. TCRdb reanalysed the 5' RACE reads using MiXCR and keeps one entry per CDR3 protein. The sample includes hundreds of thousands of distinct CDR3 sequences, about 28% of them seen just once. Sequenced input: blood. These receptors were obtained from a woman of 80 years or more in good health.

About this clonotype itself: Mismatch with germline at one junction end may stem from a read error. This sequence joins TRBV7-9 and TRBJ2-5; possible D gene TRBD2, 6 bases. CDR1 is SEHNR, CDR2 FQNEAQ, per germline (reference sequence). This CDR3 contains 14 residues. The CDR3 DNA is TGTGCCAGCAGCTTACCCTGGACGGGAGAGGCCCAGTACTTC. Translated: CASSLPWTGEAQYF.

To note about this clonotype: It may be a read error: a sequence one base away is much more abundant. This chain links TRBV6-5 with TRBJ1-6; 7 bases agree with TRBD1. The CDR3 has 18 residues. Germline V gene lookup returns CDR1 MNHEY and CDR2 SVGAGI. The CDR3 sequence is CASSYPGDSTGYNSPPHF. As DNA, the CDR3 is TGTGCCAGCAGTTACCCGGGGGACAGTACGGGCTATAATTCACCCCCCCACTTT.

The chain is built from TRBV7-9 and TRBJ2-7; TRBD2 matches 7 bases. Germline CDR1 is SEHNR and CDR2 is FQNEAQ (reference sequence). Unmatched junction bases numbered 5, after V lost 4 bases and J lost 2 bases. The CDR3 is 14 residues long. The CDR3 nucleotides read TGTGCCAGCAGCTGGGGGGGGATGGCCTACGAGCAGTACTTC. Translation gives CASSWGGMAYEQYF.

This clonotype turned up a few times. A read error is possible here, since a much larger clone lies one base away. CDR3 coding DNA: TGTGTCAGCAGCCAAGTCCCGGGACAGTCCTACGAGCAGTACTTC. Amino acid sequence: CVSSQVPGQSYEQYF. The chain recombines TRBV3-1 with TRBJ2-7; the match to TRBD1 covers 7 bases. This CDR3 contains 15 residues. Germline V gene sequence: CDR1 LGHDT, CDR2 YNNKEL (reference sequence).

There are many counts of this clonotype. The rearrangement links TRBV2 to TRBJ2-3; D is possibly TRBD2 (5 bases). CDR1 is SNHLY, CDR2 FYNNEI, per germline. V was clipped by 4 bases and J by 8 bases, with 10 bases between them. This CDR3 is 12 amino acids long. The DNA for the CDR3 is TGTGCCAGCAGTGGTCAGGACTCTACGCAGTATTTT. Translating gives CASSGQDSTQYF.

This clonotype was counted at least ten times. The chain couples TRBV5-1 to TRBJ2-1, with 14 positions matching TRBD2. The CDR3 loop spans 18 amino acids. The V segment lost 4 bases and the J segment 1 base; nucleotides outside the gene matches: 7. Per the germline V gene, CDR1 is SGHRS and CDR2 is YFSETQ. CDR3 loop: CASSKTSGGAGSYNEQFF. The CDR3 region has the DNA TGCGCCAGCAGCAAGACTAGCGGGGGGGCCGGATCCTACAATGAGCAGTTCTTC.

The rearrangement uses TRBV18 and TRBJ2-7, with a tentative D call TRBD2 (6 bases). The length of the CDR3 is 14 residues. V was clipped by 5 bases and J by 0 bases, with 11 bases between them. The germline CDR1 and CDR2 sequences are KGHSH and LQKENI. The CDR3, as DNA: TGTGCCAGCTCAGGGGGGTCGGGCTCCTACGAGCAGTACTTC. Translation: CASSGGSGSYEQYF.

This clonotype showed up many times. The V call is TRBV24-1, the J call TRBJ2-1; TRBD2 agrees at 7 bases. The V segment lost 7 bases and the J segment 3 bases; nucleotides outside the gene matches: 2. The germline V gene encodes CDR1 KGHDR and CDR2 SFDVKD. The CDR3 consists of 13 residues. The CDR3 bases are TGTGCCACCAGGGGGGGGGGCTACAATGAGCAGTTCTTC. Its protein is CATRGGGYNEQFF.

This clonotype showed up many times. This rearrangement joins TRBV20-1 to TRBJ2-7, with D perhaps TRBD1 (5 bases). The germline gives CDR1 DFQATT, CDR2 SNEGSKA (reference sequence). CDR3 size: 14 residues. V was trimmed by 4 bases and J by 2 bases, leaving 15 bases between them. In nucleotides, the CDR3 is TGCAGTGCTACCCCCCCACAGGTTACCTACGAGCAGTACTTC. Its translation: CSATPPQVTYEQYF.

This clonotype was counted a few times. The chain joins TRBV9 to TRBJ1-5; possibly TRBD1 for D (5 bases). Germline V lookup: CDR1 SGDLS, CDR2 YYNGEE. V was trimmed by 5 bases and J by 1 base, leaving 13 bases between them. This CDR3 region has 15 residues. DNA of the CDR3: TGTGCCAGCAGTCGACAGCCCACCAGCAATCAGCCCCAGCATTTT. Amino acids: CASSRQPTSNQPQHF.

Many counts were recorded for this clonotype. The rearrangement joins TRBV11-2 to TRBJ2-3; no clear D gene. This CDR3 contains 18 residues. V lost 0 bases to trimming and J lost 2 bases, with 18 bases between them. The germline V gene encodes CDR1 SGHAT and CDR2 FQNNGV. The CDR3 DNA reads TGTGCCAGCAGCTTAGATAGCTTTGGCAGAGAGGCCACAGATACGCAGTATTTT. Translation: CASSLDSFGREATDTQYF.

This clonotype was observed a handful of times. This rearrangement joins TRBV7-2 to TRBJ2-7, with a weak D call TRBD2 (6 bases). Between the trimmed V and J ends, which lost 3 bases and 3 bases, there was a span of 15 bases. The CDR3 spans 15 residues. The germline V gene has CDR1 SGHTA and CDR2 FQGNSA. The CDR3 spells CASSFSGYSNYEQYF. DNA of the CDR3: TGTGCCAGCAGCTTTAGCGGCTACAGTAACTACGAGCAGTACTTC. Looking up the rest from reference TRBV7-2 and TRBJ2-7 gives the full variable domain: GAGVSQSPSNKVTEKGKDVELRCDPISGHTALYWYRQSLGQGLEFLIYFQGNSAPDKSGLPSDRFSAERTGGSVSTLTIQRTQQEDSAVYLCASSFSGYSNYEQYFGPGTRLTVT.

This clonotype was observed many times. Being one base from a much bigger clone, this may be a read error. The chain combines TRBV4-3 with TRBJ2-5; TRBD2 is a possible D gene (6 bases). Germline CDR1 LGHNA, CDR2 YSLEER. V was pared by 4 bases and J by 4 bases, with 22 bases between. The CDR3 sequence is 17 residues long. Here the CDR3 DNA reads TGCGCCAGCAGCCCGCAGTTCGAGGCCGGGGGTCGAGAGACCCAGTACTTC. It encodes CASSPQFEAGGRETQYF.

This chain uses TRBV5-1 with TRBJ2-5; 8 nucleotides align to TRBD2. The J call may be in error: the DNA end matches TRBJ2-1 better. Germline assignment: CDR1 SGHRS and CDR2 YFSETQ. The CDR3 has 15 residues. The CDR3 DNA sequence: TGCGCCAGCAGTCGGACGGGGGGGCCCCAAGAGACCCAGTTCTTC. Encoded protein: CASSRTGGPQETQFF.

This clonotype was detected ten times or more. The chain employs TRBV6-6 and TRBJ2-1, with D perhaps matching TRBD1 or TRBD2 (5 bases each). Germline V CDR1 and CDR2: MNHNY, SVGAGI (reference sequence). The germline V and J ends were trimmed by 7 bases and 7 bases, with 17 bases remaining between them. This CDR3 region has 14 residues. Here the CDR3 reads CASTLPGTENEQFF. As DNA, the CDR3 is TGTGCCAGCACCCTTCCCGGGACGGAGAATGAGCAGTTCTTC.

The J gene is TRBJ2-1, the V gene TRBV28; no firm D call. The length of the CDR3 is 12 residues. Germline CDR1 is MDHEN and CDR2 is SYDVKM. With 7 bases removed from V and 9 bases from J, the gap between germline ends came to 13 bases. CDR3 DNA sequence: TGTGCCAGCAACCCCAACAGAGCTGAGCAGTTCTTC. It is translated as CASNPNRAEQFF.